A single TCR beta chain is shown here with its context. Its target is not known. The CDR3 is 15 amino acids. V dropped 1 base and J dropped 0 bases, with 10 bases sitting between them. Germline loops: CDR1 SGHRS, CDR2 YFSETQ. This sample was included in a study of CD8+ T cells in alopecia areata. Extracted from the samples, RNA was reverse transcribed into cDNA to serve as the sequencing template. Profiled with immunoSEQ multiplex PCR; TCRdb holds only in-frame clones, not every one. The sample carries under 250,000 clones, approximately 60% recorded once. Investigators sorted PBMCs to obtain both CD4+ and CD8+ T cells. Notes on the study in general: Possibly because of HLA-related factors, TCR sharing was less clear across patients than in mice. Researchers report lesional scalp, most notably alopecia totalis/universalis, outstripped normal scalp in clonality.

What was sequenced was CD8+ T cells sorted from blood. The TCR was taken from a human donor in good health. This sequence joins TRBV5-1 and TRBJ1-2; D is uncertain. This CDR3 is CASSLRGPSNYGYTF. Written as DNA, the CDR3 is TGCGCCAGCAGCTTGCGGGGTCCTTCTAACTATGGCTACACCTTC.